This T cell receptor (beta chain) was sequenced for a study of cytomegalovirus exposure and HLA in healthy donors. Study conclusions and caveats: Segments of the TCR beta V type were, in most cases, productive about 90% or about 30% of the time in an earlier analysis.

The PCR had 60 Vbeta and 13 Jbeta primers. In the study's own analysis: In a later analysis, of some 80 million unique beta chains, roughly 10 million appeared in at least two donors. TCRdb's copy holds only in-frame clones and misses some; the assay was immunoSEQ multiplex PCR. V, J and clone size are those of that table, while D and trimming were read from the DNA. The sample has around 120,000 clones; 70% to 85% are singletons. In its sample, this clone was seen once. Its target is not known. Germline-derived CDR1 and CDR2 are MNHEY and SMNVEV (reference sequence). With V trimmed by 5 bases and J by 4 bases, 9 bases remained unmatched. The CDR3 has 15 amino acids.

The V gene is TRBV27, the J gene TRBJ2-7; TRBD2 aligns across 9 bases. The receptor's source is a boy younger than 18 in good health and CMV-seronegative. Specimen: PBMCs. The CDR3 coding sequence is TGTGCCAGCAGTCCAGAACCGGGACTAGCTTACGAGCAGTACTTC. Translating it yields CASSPEPGLAYEQYF.